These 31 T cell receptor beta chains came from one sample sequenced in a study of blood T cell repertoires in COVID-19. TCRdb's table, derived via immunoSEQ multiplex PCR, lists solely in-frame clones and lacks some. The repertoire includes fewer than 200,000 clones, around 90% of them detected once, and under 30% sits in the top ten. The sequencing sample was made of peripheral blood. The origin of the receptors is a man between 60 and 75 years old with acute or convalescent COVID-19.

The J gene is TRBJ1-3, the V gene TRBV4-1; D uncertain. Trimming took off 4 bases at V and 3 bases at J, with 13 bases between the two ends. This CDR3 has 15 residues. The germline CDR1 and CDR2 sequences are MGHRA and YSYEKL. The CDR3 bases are TGCGCCAGCAGCCCGACTACTAGACATGGAAACACCATATATTTT. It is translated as CASSPTTRHGNTIYF.

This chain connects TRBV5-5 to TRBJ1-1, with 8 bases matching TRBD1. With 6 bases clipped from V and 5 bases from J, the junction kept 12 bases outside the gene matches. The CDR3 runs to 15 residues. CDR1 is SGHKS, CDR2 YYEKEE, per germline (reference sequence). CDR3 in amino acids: CASIGNQGARTEAFF. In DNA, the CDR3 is TGTGCCAGCATCGGGAACCAGGGGGCCAGAACTGAAGCTTTCTTT.

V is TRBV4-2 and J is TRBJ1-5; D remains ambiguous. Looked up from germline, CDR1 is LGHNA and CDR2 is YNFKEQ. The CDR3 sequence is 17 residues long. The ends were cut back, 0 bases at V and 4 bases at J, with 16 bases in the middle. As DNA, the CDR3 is TGTGCCAGCAGCCAAGATGCGAAAGCACAGACAAATCAGCCCCAGCATTTT. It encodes CASSQDAKAQTNQPQHF.

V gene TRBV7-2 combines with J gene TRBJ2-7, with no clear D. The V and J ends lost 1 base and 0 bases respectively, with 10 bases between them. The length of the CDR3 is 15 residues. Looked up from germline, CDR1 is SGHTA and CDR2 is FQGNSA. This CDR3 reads CASSLGGRSSYEQYF. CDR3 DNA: TGTGCCAGCAGCTTAGGAGGCCGGAGCTCCTACGAGCAGTACTTC.

Here the CDR3 reads CASSYKTSGGSYEQYF. CDR3 nucleotide sequence: TGTGCCAGCAGTTACAAGACTAGCGGGGGCTCCTACGAGCAGTACTTC. J is TRBJ2-7 and V is TRBV6-2 or TRBV6-3; the match to TRBD2 covers 12 bases. V lost 2 bases, J lost 0 bases, and 2 bases stayed unmatched. Germline V gives CDR1 MNHEY, CDR2 SVGEGT. The CDR3 is 16 residues long.

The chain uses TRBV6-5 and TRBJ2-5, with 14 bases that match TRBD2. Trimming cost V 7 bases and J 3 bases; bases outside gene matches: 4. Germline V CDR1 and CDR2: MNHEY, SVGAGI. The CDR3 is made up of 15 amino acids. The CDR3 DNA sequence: TGTGCCAGCACCCCGACTAGCGGGAGGGAAGAGACCCAGTACTTC. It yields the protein CASTPTSGREETQYF.

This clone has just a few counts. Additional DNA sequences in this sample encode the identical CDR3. The CDR3 loop is CASSLGTGGPYNEQFF. The CDR3 DNA is TGTGCCAGCAGCTTAGGGACAGGGGGACCCTACAATGAGCAGTTCTTC. The chain uses TRBV5-8 and TRBJ2-1, with 11 bases that match TRBD1. This CDR3 contains 16 residues. V was pared by 2 bases and J by 2 bases, with 3 bases of the junction left unmatched. Germline CDR1 and CDR2: SGHTS and YDEGEE.

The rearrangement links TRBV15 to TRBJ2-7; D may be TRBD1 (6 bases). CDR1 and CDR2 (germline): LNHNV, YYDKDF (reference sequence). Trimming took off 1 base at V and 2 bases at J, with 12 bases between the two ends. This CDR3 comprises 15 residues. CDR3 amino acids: CATSRAHRVAYEQYV. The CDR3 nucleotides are TGTGCCACCAGCAGAGCGCACAGGGTCGCCTACGAGCAGTACGTC.

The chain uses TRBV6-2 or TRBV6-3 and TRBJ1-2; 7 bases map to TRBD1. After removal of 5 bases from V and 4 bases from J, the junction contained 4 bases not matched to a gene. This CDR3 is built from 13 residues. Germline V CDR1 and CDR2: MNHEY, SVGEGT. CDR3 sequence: CASSPDRSYGYTF. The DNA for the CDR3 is TGTGCCAGCAGTCCGGACAGGAGCTATGGCTACACCTTC.

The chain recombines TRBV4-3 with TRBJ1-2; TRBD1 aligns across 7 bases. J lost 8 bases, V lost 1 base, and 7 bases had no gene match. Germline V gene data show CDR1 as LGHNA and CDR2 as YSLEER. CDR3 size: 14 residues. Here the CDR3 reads CASSQATGRYGYTF. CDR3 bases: TGCGCCAGCAGCCAAGCGACAGGGCGGTACGGCTACACCTTC.

In DNA form, the CDR3 reads TGTGCCAGCAGCTCCCAAGATACGCAGTATTTT. It is translated as CASSSQDTQYF. The rearrangement uses TRBV7-9 and TRBJ2-3; no clear D. CDR3 length: 11 amino acids. Germline V gene data show CDR1 as SEHNR and CDR2 as FQNEAQ (reference sequence). The V end was cut by 4 bases, the J end by 5 bases, with 4 bases between.

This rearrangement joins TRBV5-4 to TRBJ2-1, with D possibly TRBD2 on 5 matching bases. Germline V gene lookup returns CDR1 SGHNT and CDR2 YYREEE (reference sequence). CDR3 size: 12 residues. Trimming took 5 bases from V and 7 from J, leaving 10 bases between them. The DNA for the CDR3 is TGTGCCAGCAGTACCGGACTGAATGAGCAGTTCTTC. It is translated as CASSTGLNEQFF.

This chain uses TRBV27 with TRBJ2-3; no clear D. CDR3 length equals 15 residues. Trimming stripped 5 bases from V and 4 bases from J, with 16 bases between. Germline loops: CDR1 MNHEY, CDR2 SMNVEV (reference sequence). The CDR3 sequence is CASSPPLMSADTQYF. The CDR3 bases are TGTGCCAGCAGTCCCCCTCTTATGTCTGCAGATACGCAGTATTTT.

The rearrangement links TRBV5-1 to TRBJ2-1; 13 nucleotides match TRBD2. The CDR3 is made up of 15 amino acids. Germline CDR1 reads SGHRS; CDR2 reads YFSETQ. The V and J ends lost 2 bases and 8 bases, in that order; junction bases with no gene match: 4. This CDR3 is CASSLGLAGADEQFF. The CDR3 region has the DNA TGCGCCAGCAGCTTAGGACTAGCGGGAGCCGATGAGCAGTTCTTC.

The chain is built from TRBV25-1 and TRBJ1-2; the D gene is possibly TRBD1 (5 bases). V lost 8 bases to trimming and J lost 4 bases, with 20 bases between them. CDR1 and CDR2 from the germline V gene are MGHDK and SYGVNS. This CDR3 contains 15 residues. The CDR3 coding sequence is TGTGCCAGCCGCCCTCCGGCAGGGATCGGCTATGGCTACACCTTC. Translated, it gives CASRPPAGIGYGYTF.

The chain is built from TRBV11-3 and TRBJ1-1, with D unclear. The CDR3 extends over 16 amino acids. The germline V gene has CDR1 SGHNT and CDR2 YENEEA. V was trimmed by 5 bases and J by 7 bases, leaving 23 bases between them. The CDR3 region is CASSPPWRSPVGEAFF. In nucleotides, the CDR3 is TGTGCCAGCAGCCCCCCGTGGCGGTCCCCGGTGGGTGAAGCTTTCTTT.

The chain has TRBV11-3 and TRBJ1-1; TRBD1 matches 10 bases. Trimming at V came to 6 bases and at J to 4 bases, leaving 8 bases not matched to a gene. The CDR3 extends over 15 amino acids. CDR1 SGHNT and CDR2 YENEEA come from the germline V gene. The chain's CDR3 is CASRRQGAGTTEAFF. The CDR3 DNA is TGTGCCAGCAGAAGACAGGGGGCTGGGACCACTGAAGCTTTCTTT.

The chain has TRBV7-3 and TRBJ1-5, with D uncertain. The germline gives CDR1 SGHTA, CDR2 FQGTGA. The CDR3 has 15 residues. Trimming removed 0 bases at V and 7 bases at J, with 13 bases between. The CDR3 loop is CASSLTLAAAQPQHF. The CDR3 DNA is TGTGCCAGCAGCTTAACGCTCGCCGCGGCCCAGCCCCAGCATTTT.

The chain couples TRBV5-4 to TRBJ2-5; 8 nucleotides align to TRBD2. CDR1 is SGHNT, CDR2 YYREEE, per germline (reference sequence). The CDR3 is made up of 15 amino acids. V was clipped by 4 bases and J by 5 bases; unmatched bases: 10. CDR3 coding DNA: TGTGCCAGCAGCCCGGGGGGGCGACAGATGGAGACCCAGTACTTC. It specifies CASSPGGRQMETQYF.

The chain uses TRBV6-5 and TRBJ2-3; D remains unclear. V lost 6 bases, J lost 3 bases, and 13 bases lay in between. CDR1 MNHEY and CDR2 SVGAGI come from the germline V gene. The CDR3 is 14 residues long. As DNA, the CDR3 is TGTGCCAGCAGAGCGTCCGAAGTTACAGATACGCAGTATTTT. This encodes CASRASEVTDTQYF.

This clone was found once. The CDR3 coding sequence is TGCAGCGCGACAGGCGGCCGCACTGAAGCTTTCTTT. Translation: CSATGGRTEAFF. This chain connects TRBV29-1 to TRBJ1-1; weak D call: TRBD1 (6 bases). The CDR3 covers 12 residues. V lost 7 bases and J 4 bases, leaving 13 bases between the germline ends. From germline, CDR1 is SQVTM and CDR2 ANQGSEA.

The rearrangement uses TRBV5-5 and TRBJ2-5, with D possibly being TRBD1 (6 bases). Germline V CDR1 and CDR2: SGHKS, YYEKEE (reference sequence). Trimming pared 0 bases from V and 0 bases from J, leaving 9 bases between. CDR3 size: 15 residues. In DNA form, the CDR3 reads TGTGCCAGCAGCTTGGGAGGGGGAAACCAAGAGACCCAGTACTTC. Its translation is CASSLGGGNQETQYF.

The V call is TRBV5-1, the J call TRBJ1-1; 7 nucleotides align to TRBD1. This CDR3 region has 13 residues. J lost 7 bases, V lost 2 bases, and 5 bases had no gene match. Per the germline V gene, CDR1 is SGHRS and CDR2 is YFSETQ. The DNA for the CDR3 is TGCGCCAGCAGCTTAGGGGGCGATTTTGAAGCTTTCTTT. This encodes CASSLGGDFEAFF.

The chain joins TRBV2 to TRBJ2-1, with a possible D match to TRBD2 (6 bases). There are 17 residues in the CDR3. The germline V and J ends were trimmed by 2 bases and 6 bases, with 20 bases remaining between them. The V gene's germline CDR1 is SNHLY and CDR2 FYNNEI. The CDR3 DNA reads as TGTGCCAGCAGTGAATCGGCTAGCTGGGAGGTAGGCAATGAGCAGTTCTTC. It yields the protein CASSESASWEVGNEQFF.

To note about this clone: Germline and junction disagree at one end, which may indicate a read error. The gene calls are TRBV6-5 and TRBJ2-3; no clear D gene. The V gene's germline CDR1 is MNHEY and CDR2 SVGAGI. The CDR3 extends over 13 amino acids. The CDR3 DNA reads TGTGCCATCAGTTTCGCCGAGGCGGATACGCAGTATTTT. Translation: CAISFAEADTQYF.

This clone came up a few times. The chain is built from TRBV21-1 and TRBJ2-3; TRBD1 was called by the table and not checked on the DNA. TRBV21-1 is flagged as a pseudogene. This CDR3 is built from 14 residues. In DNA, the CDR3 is TGTGCCAGCAGCAAGAAGGGGCTGGGAGATACGCAGTATTTT. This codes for CASSKKGLGDTQYF.

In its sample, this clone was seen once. The CDR3 nucleotides read TGTGCCAGCAGCCCCCCAGGGGTAAGCCTCGGAGCCTCTGAAGCTTTCTTT. It encodes CASSPPGVSLGASEAFF. This chain links TRBV14 with TRBJ1-1; weak D call: TRBD1 (6 bases). Germline values: CDR1 SGHDN, CDR2 FVKESK. This CDR3 has 17 amino acids. Trimming removed 4 bases from V and 6 bases from J, with 24 bases in between.

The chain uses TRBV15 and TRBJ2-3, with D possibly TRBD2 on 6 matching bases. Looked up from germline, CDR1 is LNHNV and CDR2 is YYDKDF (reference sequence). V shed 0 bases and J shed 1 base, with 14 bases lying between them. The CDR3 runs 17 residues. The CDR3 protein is CATSRELVWGGTDTQYF. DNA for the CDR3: TGTGCCACCAGCAGAGAGCTCGTTTGGGGGGGCACAGATACGCAGTATTTT.

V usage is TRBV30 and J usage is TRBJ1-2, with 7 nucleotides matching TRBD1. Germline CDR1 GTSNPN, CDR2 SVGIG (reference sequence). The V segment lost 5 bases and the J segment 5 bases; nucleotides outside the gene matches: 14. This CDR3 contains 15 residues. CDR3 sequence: CAWAETRTGAYGYTF. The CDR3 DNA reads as TGTGCCTGGGCCGAGACCAGGACAGGCGCTTATGGCTACACCTTC.

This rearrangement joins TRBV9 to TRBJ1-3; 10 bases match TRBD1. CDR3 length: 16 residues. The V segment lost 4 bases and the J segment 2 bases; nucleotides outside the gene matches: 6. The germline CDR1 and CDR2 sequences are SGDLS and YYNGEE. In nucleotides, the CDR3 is TGTGCCAGCAGCCCGGGACAGGGGAGCACTGGAAACACCATATATTTT. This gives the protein CASSPGQGSTGNTIYF.

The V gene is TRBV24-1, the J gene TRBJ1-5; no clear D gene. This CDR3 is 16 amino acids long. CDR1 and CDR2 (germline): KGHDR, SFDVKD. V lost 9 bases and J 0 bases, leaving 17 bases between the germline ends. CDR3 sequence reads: CATPHYRGCSNQPQHF. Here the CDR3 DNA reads TGTGCCACCCCTCATTACCGGGGTTGTAGCAATCAGCCCCAGCATTTT.